This T cell receptor beta chain derives from a study of cytomegalovirus exposure and HLA in healthy donors (dated by TCRdb to 2017 to 2019). About the investigation overall: An earlier analysis of 587 of the donors reported about 260 Gb of sequence data and 95 million to 130 million unique TCR beta sequences obtained from about 180 million T cells. An early release that covered more than 550 HLA-typed donors contained around 300 gigabases of sequencing data and approximately 85 million unique TCR sequences. The genetic ancestry cluster associated with self-reported Caucasian donors included around 76% of the approximately 400 genotyped donors. The study aimed to test whether signatures of past pathogen exposure could be identified by cataloging public T cell receptors. The T cell repertoires of roughly 660 subjects were profiled by immunosequencing and related to cytomegalovirus serostatus. Besides the first cohort of approximately 710 subjects, a separate validation cohort made up of 120 different subjects was used. High-throughput TCR immunosequencing, statistical association of individual TCRs with disease status, and machine learning were combined to predict cytomegalovirus infection status. To study patterns of TCR occurrence, a later analysis re-analyzed previously published TCR beta repertoires from several hundred donors and added high-resolution HLA genotyping. Rather than drawing on any new phenotypic data, the later analysis identified candidate immune exposures from TCR beta sequences and the way those sequences occurred across donors. An earlier analysis of approximately 500 of the donors applied high-throughput TCR beta sequencing to assess whether each TCR beta V gene segment acted as functional or pseudogenic. Donor age, sex, ethnicity and CMV serostatus were compiled alongside the repertoire data. A later genetic analysis used genome-wide SNP genotypes for about 60% of the 666 donors, treating that subset as a discovery cohort. All discovery cohort repertoires had been generated using a single sequencing platform. HLA typing included class I and class II loci at four-digit resolution. Typing coverage varied by locus: about 629-630 donors for A, B, C, DRB1 and DQB1; approximately 520 for DQA1; around 570 for DPA1; 450 to 480 for DPB1. Several DR-DQ haplotypes were handled as single units for association and clustering, since linkage in the cohort was strong. On average, roughly 250,000 unique TCR beta nucleotide sequences were sequenced per donor among a few hundred genotyped donors of the cohort, with 15% to 20% of those sequences being non-productive. Here is what the overall study found, with its caveats: A few of the identified cytomegalovirus-associated TCR beta chains were confirmed in vitro to be specific for cytomegalovirus antigens. According to the authors, the approach could potentially be generalized to other disease states and immunological phenotypes. In a later analysis, most CMV-associated TCR beta chains were found to appear HLA-restricted, with HLA associations seemingly driven largely by CMV exposure. Linkage disequilibrium might explain the correlated functional status among segregating V segments, but an unknown experimental factor could not be ruled out. Across donors, most TCR sequences were observed very rarely, whereas some public TCRs were present in many individuals. A later analysis found that TCR association rates varied across HLA loci, with DRB1 alleles showing the most associated TCRs and HLA-C alleles the fewest. Because counts were too low, roughly 18 rarely observed V segments, including chromosome 9 orphons, were left out of the earlier analysis of over 550 of the donors. In a later genetic analysis, fewer N-insertions in productive TCRs were reported among donors in an Asian-associated ancestry cluster than the roughly 640-donor mean. A later analysis reported that several top co-occurrence clusters appeared linked to parvovirus B19, influenza, CMV and Epstein-Barr virus. In an earlier analysis of some 500 of the donors, most TCR beta V segments appeared in productive rearrangements about 87% or about 30% of the time, broadly matching IMGT annotations. A cluster of highly shared sequence variants was judged likely to be a technical artifact of the sequencing pipeline. When HLA alleles, especially DR and DQ, strongly co-occurred, attributing TCR associations to individual alleles was difficult. Specific HLA alleles were associated with roughly 16,000 TCR beta sequences at a false discovery rate of 0.05 in a later analysis. The study gave a list of about 160 TCR beta chains associated with cytomegalovirus. The only immune exposure information available for the cohort was CMV serostatus. A further reported finding was that TCR beta sequences accurately predicted the HLA-A and HLA-B alleles for most subjects in the first cohort. Roughly uniform sequencing depth across donors was assumed in presence/absence analyses, although this assumption may not hold. Because the 87-base-pair reads could not distinguish some IMGT-functional V segments, including TRBV6-2 and TRBV6-3, those segments were excluded. An association between a missense DCLRE1C variant and V-gene and J-gene trimming of TCR beta chains was found in a later genetic analysis and replicated in an independent cohort. The classifier was reported to diagnose cytomegalovirus status with high specificity and sensitivity in both the original cohort and the validation cohort. This cohort had only TCR beta chains sequenced, and the lack of alpha or paired-chain data limited which features could be detected. Because some donors lacked HLA typing at each locus, the association tests relied only on the typed subset. In a later analysis, HLA-associated TCR beta chains showed more clonal expansion and lower generation probabilities than non-associated chains that were equally common.

For this clone: Its antigen is not yet known. It has no much larger one-base neighbor in the sample; base qualities were not kept.

In total, fewer than 750 healthy bone marrow donors made up the cohort. All cohort members were sampled while nominally healthy, although unrecorded immune exposures were likely present. The donor was CMV seronegative and belonged to the group of 380 or so seronegative cohort members. A peripheral blood sample was collected from each donor, and TCR beta sequencing was performed on peripheral blood mononuclear cells. Genomic DNA extraction from the blood cell samples was performed with the Qiagen DNeasy Blood Extraction Kit. V and J are truncated by 4 bases and 2 bases respectively, leaving an intervening sequence of 12 bases. The CDR3 numbers 15 residues from cysteine through phenylalanine. Only the CDR3 DNA stays, 45 bases, in frame from base 1. As encoded in the germline V gene, CDR1 is KGHSH while CDR2 is LQKENI. The library was produced with the immunoSEQ multiplex PCR assay. For the multiplex PCR, a mixture combining 60 forward primers for TCR Vbeta segments and 13 reverse primers for TCR Jbeta segments was used. The CDR3 region of rearranged TCR beta genes was amplified from genomic DNA with a multiplex PCR assay. The Illumina HiSeq System was used to sequence the amplified TCR beta libraries as 87-base-pair reads. The authors processed their data as follows. A later analysis counted about 82 million unique TCR beta chains across the 700 or so repertoires, and roughly 9.9 million of these chains were shared by at least two donors. To remove PCR and sequencing errors, raw reads were error-corrected and collapsed into unique sequences using a nearest-neighbor algorithm that merged closely related sequences. Alignment of CDR3 sequences to IMGT reference sequences was used to assign V, D and J gene segments. Each retained sequence needed at least a six-nucleotide match to both a V gene segment and a J gene segment. Rearrangements were called productive when the CDR3 lacked stop codons and stayed in frame with V and J; all others were non-productive. Following IMGT convention, CDR3 was defined as the stretch from the second conserved V-encoded cysteine up to the conserved J-encoded phenylalanine. Sequences without an unambiguous match to a single V gene segment were excluded from the earlier analysis of 450 to 750 of the donors. An earlier analysis of around 600 of the donors classified V segments as functional when productive rearrangements were above 56.7% and as segregating when the standard deviation between donors was above 5%. A statistical classification framework was developed to diagnose cytomegalovirus status using the catalog of TCR beta chain sequences. V and J gene assignment, in a later analysis, came from comparing TCR nucleotide sequences with IMGT/GENE-DB human TR gene sequences. Using the TCRdist pipeline, a later analysis assigned CDR3 sequences along with most-parsimonious VDJ recombination scenarios. In a later analysis, each TCR beta chain was defined by its CDR3 amino acid sequence together with its V-gene family, and reads without a unique V-gene family were excluded. In a later analysis, 500 to 650 highly shared, low-generation-probability nucleotide sequences were removed to address suspected cross-contamination and a sequencing artifact. For each public chain, a later analysis derived a clonal expansion index from normalized ranks of inferred template counts within each repertoire. Generation probabilities in a later analysis came from a VDJ recombination model fitted to out-of-frame rearrangements, and those results were checked against IGoR. In a later analysis, hypergeometric tests were used to score TCR-TCR, TCR-HLA and TCR-CMV co-occurrence, with a repertoire-size bias correction applied to TCR pairs. A later analysis estimated false discovery rates by permuting HLA or CMV assignments 20 times. A later analysis grouped co-occurring TCRs with DBSCAN, adding TCRdist sequence similarity when clustering within HLA-allele-positive subsets. Co-occurrence clustering excluded repertoires with fewer than 30,000 or more than 120,000 public chains, plus five with anomalous nucleotide sharing. TCRdb took this table from immuneACCESS and kept in-frame rearrangements with V and J called. Such tables lack part of the clones; where checked against another copy, unresolved V genes explain under half of the gap, and the rest is unexplained. The V and J calls and clone size were taken over from that table, and D and trimming were inferred from the DNA. The sample table lists some 150,000 clones, 75% of them with a count of one. About 3.5% of the sample comes from the top ten.

The TCR comes from a man between 35 and 55 years old in good health and CMV-seronegative. The chain links TRBV18 with TRBJ1-5; the best D guess is TRBD1, with 6 bases matching. Sequenced sample: PBMCs. The nucleotides read TGTGCCAGCTCACGGACAGCAAGGGGCAATCAGCCCCAGCATTTT. This encodes CASSRTARGNQPQHF.